A selection of T cell receptor beta chains follows, all from one sample in a study of blood T cell repertoires in COVID-19. Measured with immunoSEQ multiplex PCR; TCRdb has only the in-frame clones, and not every one. The profile covers tens of thousands of clones, with roughly 89% appearing a single time and 1.4% to 1.5% taken by the ten largest. Sequencing was done on a sample of peripheral blood. The receptors stem from a man in his fifties or sixties with acute or convalescent COVID-19. The CDR3 runs from the conserved cysteine through the conserved F or W. D genes are given only for firm matches. A clone size is listed for some rows: how often the clone was seen (once, few, many), or a class if it is expanded.

-	TRBD1	TRBV6-6	TRBJ1-1	CASSYPTAQGGTEAFF	TGTGCCAGCAGTTACCCCACGGCGCAGGGGGGCACTGAAGCTTTCTTT
-	TRBD1	TRBV19	TRBJ1-3	CASSPRGTGPSSGNTIYF	TGTGCCAGTAGTCCCCGCGGGACAGGTCCGTCGTCGGGAAACACCATATATTTT
few	-	TRBV10-2	TRBJ1-5	CASTESPAGGTYQPQHF	TGCGCCAGCACCGAGTCGCCTGCGGGGGGAACGTATCAGCCCCAGCATTTT
-	-	TRBV7-2	TRBJ1-3	CASSFSTVPGNTIYF	TGTGCCAGCAGCTTTTCGACAGTCCCTGGAAACACCATATATTTT
-	TRBD1	TRBV5-1	TRBJ1-2	CASSTGQGADGYTF	TGCGCCAGCAGCACTGGACAGGGGGCCGATGGCTACACCTTC
once	-	TRBV6-6	TRBJ2-1	CASSYSEDNEQFF	TGTGCCAGCAGTTACTCGGAGGACAATGAGCAGTTCTTC
-	TRBD1	TRBV29-1	TRBJ2-7	CSVEGQYEQYF	TGCAGCGTCGAGGGACAGTACGAGCAGTACTTC
once	-	TRBV19	TRBJ2-2	CASSFLSGELFF	TGTGCCAGTAGTTTCCTCTCCGGGGAGCTGTTTTTT
-	TRBD2	TRBV7-3	TRBJ2-3	CASSSILLTSGGAPDTQYF	TGTGCCAGCAGCTCTATTCTCCTTACTAGCGGGGGGGCCCCAGATACGCAGTATTTT
-	-	TRBV30	TRBJ1-2	CAWETGVDYGYTF	TGTGCCTGGGAGACGGGAGTGGACTATGGCTACACCTTC
-	-	TRBV6-1	TRBJ1-2	CASSERLYGYTF	TGTGCCAGCAGTGAACGGTTATATGGCTACACCTTC
-	TRBD1	TRBV5-1	TRBJ1-1	CASSLGPGQGVSEAFF	TGCGCCAGCAGCTTGGGGCCGGGACAGGGGGTTTCTGAAGCTTTCTTT
-	-	TRBV7-2	TRBJ2-7	CASSLTLLKGAGESYEQYF	TGTGCCAGCAGCTTAACGTTGTTGAAAGGGGCAGGGGAATCCTACGAGCAGTACTTC
-	-	TRBV4-1	TRBJ1-6	CASSQDPGDSPLHF	TGCGCCAGCAGCCAAGATCCAGGGGATTCACCCCTCCACTTT
-	-	TRBV3-1/TRBV3-2	TRBJ1-1	CASSQDLTLPGAFF	TGTGCCAGCAGCCAAGATTTAACTCTCCCAGGAGCTTTCTTT
-	TRBD1	TRBV7-2	TRBJ1-6	CASSRDRAAYNSPLHF	TGTGCCAGCAGCCGGGACAGGGCCGCCTATAATTCACCCCTCCACTTT
-	TRBD1	TRBV19	TRBJ1-2	CASSKGEGQGASRSGYTF	TGTGCCAGTAGTAAGGGCGAGGGACAGGGGGCGTCGAGGTCCGGCTACACCTTC
-	-	TRBV11-2	TRBJ1-1	CASSSQANTEAFF	TGTGCCAGCAGTTCTCAGGCGAACACTGAAGCTTTCTTT
-	-	TRBV5-1	TRBJ1-5	CASSPQGMNQPQHF	TGCGCCAGCAGCCCCCAGGGAATGAATCAGCCCCAGCATTTT
once	-	TRBV10-3	TRBJ1-3	CAISESATAPNTIYF	TGTGCCATCAGTGAGTCAGCGACGGCGCCAAACACCATATATTTT
-	-	TRBV3-1/TRBV3-2	TRBJ1-1	CASSPARVFSGTEAFF	TGTGCCAGCAGCCCAGCCCGGGTCTTCTCGGGCACTGAAGCTTTCTTT
medium-sized	-	TRBV5-1	TRBJ1-2	CASSIGTGNYGYTF	TGCGCCAGCAGCATCGGAACAGGGAACTATGGCTACACCTTC
-	-	TRBV4-1	TRBJ1-5	CASSQREGNQPQHF	TGCGCCAGCAGCCAACGTGAGGGAAATCAGCCCCAGCATTTT
once	-	TRBV11-2	TRBJ1-1	CASSLRQNTEAFF	TGTGCCAGCAGCTTAAGACAGAACACTGAAGCTTTCTTT
-	-	TRBV19	TRBJ2-7	CASSRGSGVLYEQYF	TGTGCCAGTAGTCGTGGCTCAGGGGTTCTCTACGAGCAGTACTTC
-	-	TRBV19	TRBJ1-2	CASSIARDGYTF	TGTGCCAGTAGTATAGCGAGGGATGGCTACACCTTC
-	TRBD1	TRBV19	TRBJ2-1	CATTPGQGGNEQFF	TGTGCCACGACCCCCGGACAGGGGGGCAATGAGCAGTTCTTC
-	TRBD2	TRBV10-3	TRBJ2-1	CANGGGKDEQFF	TGTGCCAACGGGGGGGGAAAGGATGAGCAGTTCTTC
-	-	TRBV5-1	TRBJ2-7	CASSTGFYEQYF	TGCGCCAGCAGTACAGGATTCTACGAGCAGTACTTC
-	-	TRBV7-3	TRBJ2-6	CASSFKSGANVLTF	TGTGCCAGCAGCTTCAAATCTGGGGCCAACGTCCTGACTTTC
-	-	TRBV4-2	TRBJ2-2	CASSLAFQGTRIVGDTGELFF	TGTGCCAGCAGCCTCGCGTTTCAGGGGACGCGGATTGTAGGTGACACCGGGGAGCTGTTTTTT
-	TRBD1	TRBV19	TRBJ1-2	CASSQTGGNYGYTF	TGTGCCAGTAGCCAGACAGGGGGGAACTATGGCTACACCTTC
-	-	TRBV19	TRBJ2-6	CASSLTGTGANVLTF	TGTGCCAGTAGTTTGACAGGTACTGGGGCCAACGTCCTGACTTTC
-	TRBD2	TRBV6-6	TRBJ2-1	CASSRPTLPSGGAPYNEQFF	TGTGCCAGCAGCCGCCCGACACTCCCTAGCGGGGGGGCCCCCTACAATGAGCAGTTCTTC
-	-	TRBV19	TRBJ1-5	CASSIAGFSNQPQHF	TGTGCCAGTAGTATAGCAGGGTTTAGCAATCAGCCCCAGCATTTT
once	TRBD1	TRBV12-5	TRBJ2-2	CASGLRDRRNTGELFF	TGTGCTAGTGGACTTAGGGACAGGAGGAACACCGGGGAGCTGTTTTTT
-	TRBD1	TRBV7-9	TRBJ1-2	CASSWGQEIYGYTF	TGTGCCAGCAGCTGGGGACAGGAAATCTATGGCTACACCTTC
-	-	TRBV30	TRBJ1-3	CAWTPSGYSGNTIYF	TGTGCCTGGACTCCGTCGGGTTACTCTGGAAACACCATATATTTT
-	-	TRBV19	TRBJ1-1	CASSRARENTEAFF	TGTGCCAGTAGTAGGGCCCGGGAGAACACTGAAGCTTTCTTT
once	-	TRBV10-3	TRBJ1-2	CAISESMTGYSYTF	TGTGCCATCAGTGAGTCTATGACAGGCTATAGCTACACCTTC